Below are 19 T cell receptor beta chains sequenced from a single sample in a study of blood T cell repertoires in COVID-19. Assay used: immunoSEQ multiplex PCR; TCRdb lists only in-frame clones, some missing. Counted here are 90,000 or so clones, more than 70% occurring once; the ten biggest clones make up 0.47%. The sequenced sample was peripheral blood. Receptor source: a man aged 55 to 69 with acute or convalescent COVID-19.

The CDR3 is CASSEADRRYGYTF. CDR3 sequence (DNA): TGTGCCAGCAGTGAAGCAGACAGGAGGTATGGCTACACCTTC. J is TRBJ1-2 and V is TRBV6-1, with a weak D call TRBD1 (6 bases). This CDR3 has 14 amino acids. V dropped 0 bases and J dropped 5 bases, with 10 bases sitting between them. Germline CDR1 MNHNS, CDR2 SASEGT.

The rearrangement uses TRBV9 and TRBJ2-5; 10 bases match TRBD2. CDR1 is SGDLS and CDR2 is YYNGEE in the germline V gene. This CDR3 has 16 residues. V was pared by 4 bases and J by 3 bases, with 9 bases of the junction left unmatched. CDR3 residues: CASSTRSGRVEETQYF. CDR3 nucleotide sequence: TGTGCCAGCAGCACCAGAAGCGGGAGGGTGGAAGAGACCCAGTACTTC.

This chain connects TRBV19 to TRBJ2-5, with D possibly matching TRBD1 (6 bases). Deletions cut 4 bases from V and 2 bases from J, with 14 bases between. The germline V gene encodes CDR1 LNHDA and CDR2 SQIVND (reference sequence). The CDR3 runs to 15 residues. CDR3 bases: TGTGCCAGTAGTAGCCACTGGACAGTTCAAGAGACCCAGTACTTC. This gives the protein CASSSHWTVQETQYF. Using reference TRBV19 and TRBJ2-5 for the parts outside the CDR3, the full variable domain is DGGITQSPKYLFRKEGQNVTLSCEQNLNHDAMYWYRQDPGQGLRLIYYSQIVNDFQKGDIAEGYSVSREKKESFPLTVTSAQKNPTAFYLCASSSHWTVQETQYFGPGTRLLVL.

CDR3 sequence reads: CAWRSGAGNTIYF. The DNA for the CDR3 is TGTGCCTGGAGATCAGGGGCTGGAAACACCATATATTTT. The J gene is TRBJ1-3, the V gene TRBV30; perhaps TRBD1 as D (6 bases). The CDR3 runs 13 residues. Germline loops: CDR1 GTSNPN, CDR2 SVGIG (reference sequence). Between the trimmed V and J ends, which lost 3 bases and 2 bases, there was a span of 8 bases.

A few counts support this clone. The gene calls are TRBV5-4 and TRBJ2-3, with TRBD2 matching 7 bases. V lost 1 base, J lost 1 base, and 9 bases stayed unmatched. The CDR3 has 17 amino acids. The germline V gene encodes CDR1 SGHNT and CDR2 YYREEE (reference sequence). The CDR3 loop reads CASSLRGVTGRTDTQYF. DNA for the CDR3: TGTGCCAGCAGCTTGCGGGGGGTTACCGGACGCACAGATACGCAGTATTTT.

This clone has a single count. The chain has TRBV6-1 and TRBJ1-5, with D maybe TRBD1 (5 bases). The CDR3 totals 15 residues. CDR1 is MNHNS, CDR2 SASEGT, per germline. Trimming removed 5 bases from V and 1 base from J, with 12 bases in between. The CDR3 nucleotides are TGTGCCAGCAGTTCCACGGGGGTCAGCAATCAGCCCCAGCATTTT. Residues: CASSSTGVSNQPQHF.

The genes are TRBV19 and TRBJ1-2, with a tentative D call TRBD1 (6 bases). This CDR3 has 13 residues. The V gene lost 7 bases and the J gene lost 5 bases, with 14 bases spanning the gap. Germline assignment: CDR1 LNHDA and CDR2 SQIVND (reference sequence). This chain's CDR3 is CASKAPGEYGYTF. The CDR3 DNA reads TGTGCCAGTAAAGCCCCAGGGGAGTATGGCTACACCTTC.

V is TRBV5-1 and J is TRBJ1-4; a possible D gene is TRBD1 (6 bases). CDR3 length: 15 amino acids. With 5 bases removed from V and 7 bases from J, the gap between germline ends came to 18 bases. The germline gives CDR1 SGHRS, CDR2 YFSETQ. The CDR3 here is CASRFQGSRGEKLFF. In DNA form, the CDR3 reads TGCGCCAGCAGATTCCAGGGGAGTCGGGGTGAAAAACTGTTTTTT.

The gene calls are TRBV7-2 and TRBJ1-5; D ambiguous. There are 15 residues in the CDR3. Trimming left V 5 bases short and J 0 bases short, with 11 bases between. Looked up from germline, CDR1 is SGHTA and CDR2 is FQGNSA. CDR3 protein: CASSLILNSNQPQHF. DNA of the CDR3: TGTGCCAGCAGCCTAATATTAAATAGCAATCAGCCCCAGCATTTT.

The rearrangement links TRBV4-1 to TRBJ1-1; D uncertain. Germline V gene lookup returns CDR1 MGHRA and CDR2 YSYEKL. V lost 3 bases to trimming and J lost 0 bases, with 5 bases between them. The CDR3 length is 13 residues. CDR3 sequence: CASSQRVNTEAFF. CDR3 sequence (DNA): TGCGCCAGCAGCCAGAGGGTGAACACTGAAGCTTTCTTT.

The J gene is TRBJ1-1, the V gene TRBV12-5; D is uncertain. This CDR3 has 12 residues. Between the trimmed V and J ends, which lost 2 bases and 5 bases, there was a span of 6 bases. The germline CDR1 and CDR2 sequences are LGHNT and FRNRAP. The CDR3 is CASGLWQTEAFF. CDR3 bases: TGTGCTAGTGGTTTGTGGCAGACTGAAGCTTTCTTT.

The genes are TRBV5-4 and TRBJ2-5, with D maybe TRBD2 (6 bases). This CDR3 is built from 14 residues. Germline V gene sequence: CDR1 SGHNT, CDR2 YYREEE (reference sequence). V was trimmed by 0 bases and J by 4 bases, leaving 10 bases between them. The CDR3 sequence: CASSLGTTRETQYF. The CDR3 DNA is TGTGCCAGCAGCTTGGGGACTACCCGAGAGACCCAGTACTTC.

The gene calls are TRBV30 and TRBJ2-7; 7 bases fit TRBD2. The CDR3 is 15 amino acids. V shed 4 bases, J shed 3 bases, and the junction held 12 bases outside the gene matches. The V gene's germline CDR1 is GTSNPN and CDR2 SVGIG (reference sequence). This CDR3 reads CAWTQKLREGYEQYF. The CDR3 region has the DNA TGTGCCTGGACCCAGAAACTAAGGGAGGGCTACGAGCAGTACTTC.

This clone was picked up one time. The chain joins TRBV3-1 (or the pseudogene TRBV3-2) to TRBJ2-7, with TRBD1 identical over 7 bases. After removal of 1 base from V and 6 bases from J, the junction contained 6 bases not matched to a gene. The CDR3 covers 14 residues. Per germline, CDR1 LGHDT and CDR2 YNNKEL (reference sequence). CDR3 amino acids: CASSQGDRWVEQYF. As DNA, the CDR3 is TGTGCCAGCAGCCAAGGGGACAGATGGGTCGAGCAGTACTTC.

This clone was recorded a few times. The J gene is TRBJ1-6, the V gene TRBV5-1; D not resolved. Looked up from germline, CDR1 is SGHRS and CDR2 is YFSETQ. Trimming removed 4 bases at V and 8 bases at J, with 16 bases between. The CDR3 consists of 15 residues. CDR3 DNA: TGCGCCAGCAGCAACAACGGAGTAGACGATTCACCCCTCCACTTT. Protein product: CASSNNGVDDSPLHF.

V gene TRBV14 combines with J gene TRBJ2-3; D unclear. V dropped 1 base and J dropped 1 base, with 3 bases sitting between them. This CDR3 comprises 13 residues. Germline-derived CDR1 and CDR2 are SGHDN and FVKESK. This CDR3 reads CASSQAGTDTQYF. CDR3 DNA: TGTGCCAGCAGCCAAGCCGGCACAGATACGCAGTATTTT.

V and J are TRBV6-2 or TRBV6-3 and TRBJ1-4; 10 bases match TRBD1. Unmatched junction bases numbered 8, after V lost 4 bases and J lost 0 bases. The V gene's germline CDR1 is MNHEY and CDR2 SVGEGT. The CDR3 is made up of 18 amino acids. The CDR3 DNA is TGTGCCAGCAGTTCTATGACAGGGGGCGGATCAACTAATGAAAAACTGTTTTTT. Residues: CASSSMTGGGSTNEKLFF.

The rearrangement links TRBV7-8 to TRBJ2-3; the D is unclear. The CDR3 consists of 13 residues. The ends were cut back, 5 bases at V and 2 bases at J, with 8 bases in the middle. Looked up from germline, CDR1 is SGHVS and CDR2 is FQNEAQ. CDR3 region: CASSRLFTDTQYF. In DNA form, the CDR3 reads TGTGCCAGCAGCCGTCTGTTCACAGATACGCAGTATTTT.

This clone was found once. The rearrangement links TRBV6-2 or TRBV6-3 to TRBJ1-5; D might be TRBD1 (5 bases). Trimming took off 2 bases at V and 2 bases at J, with 13 bases between the two ends. Germline V gene data show CDR1 as MNHEY and CDR2 as SVGEGT. This CDR3 is 16 amino acids long. CDR3 coding DNA: TGTGCCAGCAGTTACCCGGGGGGTTGGGGCAATCAGCCCCAGCATTTT. Encoded protein: CASSYPGGWGNQPQHF.